The 28 T cell receptor beta chains below come from one sample, sequenced in a study of T-cell memory formation after mild COVID-19. TCRdb re-analysed the 5' RACE reads in MiXCR, keeping a single row per CDR3 protein. The repertoire has approximately 260,000 distinct CDR3 sequences, 16% of them found once; the top ten carry over 20%. Sample: PBMCs or a T cell subset sorted from them (not recorded which). The receptors were sampled from a man younger than 35 who had mild COVID-19 (a few samples of this study predate the infection). Cell type and time point are not known.

This clonotype was detected only a few times. V and J are TRBV7-9 and TRBJ2-6; no reliable D call. V was trimmed by 5 bases and J by 0 bases, leaving 11 bases between them. This CDR3 is 16 amino acids long. The V gene's germline CDR1 is SEHNR and CDR2 FQNEAQ (reference sequence). DNA of the CDR3: TGTGCCAGCAGCCCCCGTCGCTCCTCTGGGGCCAACGTCCTGACTTTC. Its protein product is CASSPRRSSGANVLTF. Together with reference TRBV7-9 and TRBJ2-6, the CDR3 gives the full variable domain: DTGVSQNPRHKITKRGQNVTFRCDPISEHNRLYWYRQTLGQGPEFLTYFQNEAQLEKSRLLSDRFSAERPKGSFSTLEIQRTEQGDSAMYLCASSPRRSSGANVLTFGAGSRLTVL.

This clonotype was counted a few times. The CDR3: CASSLTGTGKDGYTF. In DNA, the CDR3 is TGCGCCAGCAGCTTAACCGGGACAGGGAAAGATGGCTACACCTTC. The genes are TRBV5-1 and TRBJ1-2; 9 nucleotides align to TRBD1. The V gene end was trimmed by 2 bases and the J gene end by 6 bases; junction bases not matched to a gene: 8. The CDR3 consists of 15 residues. Germline CDR1 reads SGHRS; CDR2 reads YFSETQ.

The rearrangement uses TRBV29-1 and TRBJ1-5, with D perhaps matching TRBD1 (5 bases). The CDR3 spans 14 residues. V lost 1 base and J 9 bases, leaving 16 bases between the germline ends. The germline V gene has CDR1 SQVTM and CDR2 ANQGSEA. CDR3 sequence reads: CSVEVSGLGGPQHF. In DNA form, the CDR3 reads TGCAGCGTTGAAGTATCGGGGTTGGGGGGGCCCCAGCATTTT.

CDR3 protein: CASSLGYDFNYGYTF. The CDR3 DNA follows: TGTGCCAGCAGTTTAGGGTATGACTTTAACTATGGCTACACCTTC. The chain carries TRBV28 and TRBJ1-2; unclear D gene. V lost 2 bases, J lost 1 base, and 11 bases lay in between. The CDR3 consists of 15 residues. Germline CDR1 is MDHEN and CDR2 is SYDVKM.

V usage is TRBV15 and J usage is TRBJ1-1, with no clear D. The germline V gene has CDR1 LNHNV and CDR2 YYDKDF (reference sequence). With 4 bases removed from V and 4 bases from J, the gap between germline ends came to 13 bases. The CDR3 is 14 amino acids. Here the CDR3 DNA reads TGTGCCACCAGCATAGTGGCTACTGGCACTGAAGCTTTCTTT. It is translated as CATSIVATGTEAFF.

This clonotype appeared many times. The rearrangement links TRBV6-2 or TRBV6-3 to TRBJ2-3; D may be TRBD1 or TRBD2 (5 bases each). The CDR3 totals 18 residues. CDR1 and CDR2 from the germline V gene are MNHEY and SVGEGT. V lost 5 bases, J lost 4 bases, and 25 bases lay in between. The CDR3 region is CASSPLEGPVAIADTQYF. CDR3 nucleotides: TGTGCCAGCAGTCCTCTCGAGGGGCCTGTGGCGATCGCAGATACGCAGTATTTT.

The chain is built from TRBV19 and TRBJ1-3; D is unclear. Per the germline V gene, CDR1 is LNHDA and CDR2 is SQIVND (reference sequence). Trimming removed 10 bases from V and 5 bases from J, with 24 bases in between. The length of the CDR3 is 16 residues. The CDR3 loop reads CATESGAGSFRNTIYF. In DNA, the CDR3 is TGTGCCACCGAATCCGGTGCAGGTTCTTTTCGAAACACCATATATTTT.

V usage is TRBV4-2 and J usage is TRBJ1-5; no firm D call. Germline CDR1 is LGHNA and CDR2 is YNFKEQ. CDR3 length: 16 amino acids. V was trimmed by 0 bases and J by 1 base, leaving 10 bases between them. The CDR3 loop reads CASSQEVQASNQPQHF. CDR3 nucleotides: TGTGCCAGCAGCCAAGAAGTGCAGGCAAGCAATCAGCCCCAGCATTTT.

The V and J genes are TRBV7-2 and TRBJ2-5; no definite D call. There are 13 residues in the CDR3. CDR1 SGHTA and CDR2 FQGNSA come from the germline V gene. Trimming removed 2 bases from V and 2 bases from J, with 6 bases in between. CDR3 bases: TGTGCCAGCAGCTTATGGGCTCAAGAGACCCAGTACTTC. It codes for CASSLWAQETQYF.

This clonotype was counted at least ten times. The chain carries TRBV27 and TRBJ1-4; 7 nucleotides line up with TRBD1. The V and J ends lost 5 bases and 0 bases, in that order; junction bases with no gene match: 0. Germline CDR1 reads MNHEY; CDR2 reads SMNVEV (reference sequence). This CDR3 spans 14 amino acids. CDR3 in amino acids: CASSTGATNEKLFF. DNA for the CDR3: TGTGCCAGCAGTACAGGGGCAACTAATGAAAAACTGTTTTTT.

This chain connects TRBV6-2 or TRBV6-3 to TRBJ2-3; 8 bases map to TRBD2. The CDR3 sequence is 17 residues long. The ends lost 5 bases at V and 9 bases at J; junction bases unmatched: 19. Germline assignment: CDR1 MNHEY and CDR2 SVGEGT. The CDR3 loop reads CASSPRSPGLGGDTQYF. The DNA of the CDR3 is TGTGCCAGCAGTCCACGGTCCCCGGGACTAGGGGGAGACACGCAGTATTTT.

The chain couples TRBV12-3 or TRBV12-4 to TRBJ1-3; 8 nucleotides align to TRBD1. The CDR3 consists of 14 residues. V lost 6 bases and J lost 2; bases outside the gene matches: 3. This CDR3 reads CASSQTGAGNTIYF. The CDR3 DNA is TGTGCCAGCAGCCAGACAGGGGCTGGAAACACCATATATTTT.

In its sample, this clonotype was seen a few times. The J gene is TRBJ2-1, the V gene TRBV29-1; 9 positions agree with TRBD2. CDR1 and CDR2 from the germline V gene are SQVTM and ANQGSEA. Trimming took 4 bases from V and 8 from J; bases not matched to a gene: 6. The CDR3 runs to 13 residues. The CDR3 reads CSVGGGGVDEQFF. For the CDR3, the DNA is TGCAGCGTTGGCGGCGGGGGGGTCGATGAGCAGTTCTTC.

CDR3 amino acids: CASSQDSSGGRYEQYF. The CDR3 DNA follows: TGTGCCAGCAGCCAAGATAGTTCGGGGGGGCGGTACGAGCAGTACTTC. The rearrangement uses TRBV4-2 and TRBJ2-7, with 8 bases fitting TRBD2. The CDR3 runs 16 residues. From germline, CDR1 is LGHNA and CDR2 YNFKEQ. After removal of 0 bases from V and 4 bases from J, the junction contained 8 bases not matched to a gene.

The genes are TRBV7-2 and TRBJ1-6; D might be TRBD1 (5 bases). The CDR3 covers 16 residues. Trimming took off 5 bases at V and 0 bases at J, with 11 bases between the two ends. Germline V gives CDR1 SGHTA, CDR2 FQGNSA. CDR3 DNA sequence: TGTGCCAGCAGCCCGCCAGGGAGCTCCTATAATTCACCCCTCCACTTT. This translates into CASSPPGSSYNSPLHF. The whole variable domain, filled in from reference TRBV7-2 and TRBJ1-6, reads GAGVSQSPSNKVTEKGKDVELRCDPISGHTALYWYRQSLGQGLEFLIYFQGNSAPDKSGLPSDRFSAERTGGSVSTLTIQRTQQEDSAVYLCASSPPGSSYNSPLHFGNGTRLTVT.

The rearrangement joins TRBV28 to TRBJ2-3; D is uncertain. This CDR3 is 15 amino acids long. The ends were cut back, 2 bases at V and 4 bases at J, with 13 bases in the middle. Germline V gene sequence: CDR1 MDHEN, CDR2 SYDVKM. CDR3: CASSLLSNLADTQYF. CDR3 coding DNA: TGTGCCAGCAGTTTACTAAGTAACCTCGCAGATACGCAGTATTTT. The variable domain in full, completed from reference TRBV28 and TRBJ2-3, reads DVKVTQSSRYLVKRTGEKVFLECVQDMDHENMFWYRQDPGLGLRLIYFSYDVKMKEKGDIPEGYSVSREKKERFSLILESASTNQTSMYLCASSLLSNLADTQYFGPGTRLTVL.

This clonotype has just a few counts. This chain links TRBV5-1 with TRBJ2-3; the D gene is possibly TRBD2 (6 bases). There are 18 residues in the CDR3. Germline assignment: CDR1 SGHRS and CDR2 YFSETQ. V lost 4 bases and J 7 bases, leaving 28 bases between the germline ends. CDR3 sequence: CASSGVRGARGVNNTQYF. CDR3 DNA sequence: TGCGCCAGCAGCGGAGTGCGGGGCGCTAGGGGCGTGAATAATACGCAGTATTTT.

This chain's CDR3 is CASSFRGHTGELFF. In DNA form, the CDR3 reads TGTGCCAGCAGTTTCCGGGGGCACACCGGGGAGCTGTTTTTT. V and J are TRBV12-3 or TRBV12-4 and TRBJ2-2; the D gene could be TRBD1 or TRBD2 (6 bases each). Trimming left V 3 bases short and J 3 bases short, with 8 bases between. The CDR3 consists of 14 residues.

This clonotype appeared a few times. This chain connects TRBV7-9 to TRBJ1-2; possibly TRBD1 for D (5 bases). From germline, CDR1 is SEHNR and CDR2 FQNEAQ (reference sequence). The germline V and J ends were trimmed by 2 bases and 6 bases, with 7 bases remaining between them. The CDR3 is made up of 12 amino acids. CDR3 sequence (DNA): TGTGCCAGCAGCTTACAGGACAATGGCTACACCTTC. The encoded protein is CASSLQDNGYTF.

V gene TRBV5-1 combines with J gene TRBJ2-3, with 11 bases that match TRBD1. In germline, CDR1 is SGHRS, CDR2 YFSETQ. V lost 4 bases and J lost 6; bases outside the gene matches: 7. There are 15 residues in the CDR3. The CDR3 sequence: CASSPGTGGLDTQYF. In DNA form, the CDR3 reads TGCGCCAGCAGCCCCGGGACAGGGGGTCTTGATACGCAGTATTTT.

The genes are TRBV5-1 and TRBJ2-1; 10 bases match TRBD1. This CDR3 has 14 residues. Germline values: CDR1 SGHRS, CDR2 YFSETQ. Unmatched junction bases numbered 7, after V lost 5 bases and J lost 8 bases. For the CDR3, the DNA is TGCGCCAGCAGGACAGGGGGCGGTTGGGATGAGCAGTTCTTC. This sequence encodes CASRTGGGWDEQFF.

This clonotype came up many times. The chain is built from TRBV2 and TRBJ1-1, with D tentatively TRBD1 (6 bases). The CDR3 has 14 amino acids. CDR1 and CDR2 from the germline V gene are SNHLY and FYNNEI. V was pared by 5 bases and J by 4 bases, with 14 bases between. The CDR3 sequence: CASSNRVIGTEAFF. CDR3 DNA sequence: TGTGCCAGCAGTAACAGGGTAATTGGCACTGAAGCTTTCTTT.

The rearrangement links TRBV28 to TRBJ1-5; tentatively, D is TRBD1 (5 bases). Germline loops: CDR1 MDHEN, CDR2 SYDVKM. The CDR3 length is 15 residues. V was shortened by 4 bases and J by 4 bases, with 14 bases between the two germline ends. CDR3 DNA sequence: TGTGCCAGCAGTTCAATCGCGGGGGTTAATCAGCCCCAGCATTTT. Protein: CASSSIAGVNQPQHF.

This rearrangement joins TRBV19 to TRBJ1-5; D is ambiguous. Trimming removed 4 bases from V and 0 bases from J, with 7 bases in between. CDR3 length equals 14 residues. The germline CDR1 and CDR2 sequences are LNHDA and SQIVND (reference sequence). The CDR3 nucleotides are TGTGCCAGTAGTACCCATTATAGCAATCAGCCCCAGCATTTT. Protein product: CASSTHYSNQPQHF.

At least ten counts were recorded for this clonotype. V gene TRBV7-9 combines with J gene TRBJ2-1, with D unclear. Germline values: CDR1 SEHNR, CDR2 FQNEAQ (reference sequence). The V gene lost 1 base and the J gene lost 12 bases, with 7 bases spanning the gap. CDR3 length: 11 residues. CDR3 protein: CASSLDSPQFF. The CDR3 region has the DNA TGTGCCAGCAGCTTAGACAGTCCGCAGTTCTTC.

There are a few counts of this clonotype. The chain has TRBV27 and TRBJ1-5, with D tentatively TRBD1 (5 bases). The CDR3 is 15 amino acids. Per germline, CDR1 MNHEY and CDR2 SMNVEV (reference sequence). The ends were cut back, 2 bases at V and 5 bases at J, with 13 bases in the middle. CDR3 in DNA: TGTGCCAGCAGTTTAGGGGCGGGCAGTCATCAGCCCCAGCATTTT. It yields the protein CASSLGAGSHQPQHF.

V usage is TRBV7-9 and J usage is TRBJ1-1; D remains ambiguous. There are 13 residues in the CDR3. V lost 1 base and J 6 bases, leaving 9 bases between the germline ends. Germline loops: CDR1 SEHNR, CDR2 FQNEAQ (reference sequence). CDR3 DNA: TGTGCCAGCAGCTTAGATACCAGGTCTGAAGCTTTCTTT. Its protein product is CASSLDTRSEAFF.

The rearrangement joins TRBV10-1 to TRBJ2-7; D is unclear. The CDR3 is made up of 14 amino acids. The V gene lost 0 bases and the J gene lost 8 bases, with 14 bases spanning the gap. Per the germline V gene, CDR1 is WNHNN and CDR2 is SYGVQD (reference sequence). The CDR3 loop is CASSESTRLGKQYF. CDR3 DNA sequence: TGCGCCAGCAGTGAGTCGACACGGTTGGGCAAGCAGTACTTC.